The 5 T cell receptor beta chains listed next were all sequenced from one sample in a study of identical twins (dated by TCRdb to the mid-2010s). The library was built by means of 5' RACE. For sequencing, an Illumina HiSeq 2000 was employed. TCRdb ran its own pipeline on the public reads, namely fastp trimming at Q25 and MiXCR clone calling, and kept in-frame beta chains. CDR3 protein sequences are deduplicated, and each keeps its most common genes and DNA. The sample has over 500,000 distinct CDR3 sequences on record, approximately 22% of them singletons. The biggest ten clones account for around 0.9% of the sample. This sample was also put to use in a study of T cells expressing NK-cell markers.

Sequencing was done on a sample of CD4+ T cells sorted from blood. These receptors were taken from a young woman in good health.

This clonotype appeared a few times. The chain recombines TRBV6-5 with TRBJ1-6, with D maybe TRBD1 (5 bases). This CDR3 spans 14 amino acids. Germline-derived CDR1 and CDR2 are MNHEY and SVGAGI. V lost 2 bases, J lost 10 bases, and 12 bases lay in between. The CDR3 coding sequence is TGTGCCAGCAGTTACACCAGCCGGGGGTCACCCCTCCACTTT. Its protein product is CASSYTSRGSPLHF.

The chain has TRBV10-3 and TRBJ2-1, with TRBD2 matching over 8 bases. J gave up 2 bases and V 10 bases, and 13 bases lay outside the gene matches. In germline, CDR1 is ENHRY, CDR2 SYGVKD. The CDR3 extends over 16 amino acids. CDR3 sequence: CATLELAGQAYNEQFF. The CDR3 DNA sequence: TGTGCCACCCTAGAGCTAGCGGGTCAAGCCTACAATGAGCAGTTCTTC.

This clonotype has just a few counts. As DNA, the CDR3 is TGTGCCAGCAAAATAAGTGCAACTAATGAAAAACTGTTTTTT. This translates into CASKISATNEKLFF. The chain joins TRBV6-1 to TRBJ1-4, with D uncertain. CDR3 length equals 14 residues. Trimming stripped 7 bases from V and 0 bases from J, with 9 bases between. CDR1 is MNHNS and CDR2 is SASEGT in the germline V gene.

This clonotype was observed a few times. The CDR3 DNA follows: TGTGCCATCAGTCGAGCGGGCATCTTCGCGAACACCGGGGAGCTGTTTTTT. This encodes CAISRAGIFANTGELFF. The chain recombines TRBV10-3 with TRBJ2-2, with a tentative D call TRBD2 (6 bases). Germline assignment: CDR1 ENHRY and CDR2 SYGVKD. V was cut by 5 bases and J by 0 bases, with 16 bases left in between. CDR3 length: 17 residues.

The chain combines TRBV28 with TRBJ2-7, with 8 nucleotides matching TRBD2. Trimming removed 6 bases from V and 6 bases from J; junction bases left unmatched: 7. CDR1 and CDR2 from the germline V gene are MDHEN and SYDVKM. This CDR3 region has 13 residues. CDR3 nucleotides: TGTGCCAGCAGCGGGACGGGACTAGGCGAGCAGTACTTC. This encodes CASSGTGLGEQYF.